This T cell receptor (beta chain) derives from a study of chemoradiotherapy in HPV16-positive cancers. Turning to the study itself: A couple of HPV16-positive patients' cells yielded candidate HPV-specific clones and common motifs. General study points: HPV-specific T cells were functionally defined from only two HPV16-positive patients. Candidate HPV-specific clones and E7-related TCR motifs grew in tumor during treatment.

In regard to this clone: Its antigen is unidentified.

Trimming pared 11 bases from V and 2 bases from J, leaving 9 bases between. The germline V gene has CDR1 MDHEN and CDR2 SYDVKM. This CDR3 is built from 11 residues. Assay: immunoSEQ multiplex PCR; the TCRdb copy retains only in-frame clones and omits some. The profile covers fewer than 4,500 clones, with 77% appearing a single time and approximately 15% taken by the ten largest. This TCR was sampled from a human donor with HPV-associated anogenital cancer. The chain carries TRBV28 and TRBJ1-2; no definite D call. Sampling was performed from a patient who underwent chemoradiotherapy. The DNA for the CDR3 is TGTGCCCTAGGGTCCAACTATGGCTACACCTTC. It yields the protein CALGSNYGYTF.